Below are 23 T cell receptor beta chains sequenced from a single sample in a study of blood T cell repertoires in COVID-19. This table comes from immunoSEQ multiplex PCR, and its TCRdb copy is limited to in-frame clones, with some not included. The sample gives 300,000 to 350,000 clones, 87% of which show up once; approximately 1% is in the top ten. The sequencing sample was made of PBMCs or T cells enriched from blood (not recorded which). The origin of the receptors is a woman aged 25-40 years who had recovered from COVID-19.

This clone has only one observation. The chain uses TRBV7-9 and TRBJ1-2; perhaps TRBD1 as D (5 bases). Between the trimmed V and J ends, which lost 4 bases and 0 bases, there was a span of 15 bases. CDR1 and CDR2 from the germline V gene are SEHNR and FQNEAQ (reference sequence). The CDR3 extends over 16 amino acids. The CDR3 spells CASSYRDRAPNYGYTF. The DNA of the CDR3 is TGTGCCAGCAGCTACCGCGACAGAGCTCCTAACTATGGCTACACCTTC.

The chain carries TRBV5-1 and TRBJ1-4, with D tentatively TRBD1 (5 bases). Germline V gives CDR1 SGHRS, CDR2 YFSETQ. Trimming removed 4 bases from V and 5 bases from J, with 12 bases in between. The CDR3 sequence is 14 residues long. In DNA form, the CDR3 reads TGCGCCAGCAGCGTAGGTGACAGCAATGAAAAACTGTTTTTT. Encoded protein: CASSVGDSNEKLFF.

The chain has TRBV6-5 and TRBJ2-3, with 9 bases fitting TRBD1. This CDR3 has 14 residues. The V and J ends lost 0 bases and 6 bases, in that order; junction bases with no gene match: 1. From germline, CDR1 is MNHEY and CDR2 SVGAGI. The CDR3 DNA reads TGTGCCAGCAGTTACTCGACAGGGGGTGATACGCAGTATTTT. Amino acids: CASSYSTGGDTQYF.

The rearrangement joins TRBV19 to TRBJ1-1; weak D call: TRBD1 (5 bases). The CDR3 loop spans 13 amino acids. CDR1 is LNHDA and CDR2 is SQIVND in the germline V gene (reference sequence). Trimming stripped 2 bases from V and 1 base from J, with 5 bases between. CDR3 loop: CASSITGNTEAFF. CDR3 coding DNA: TGTGCCAGTAGTATAACAGGGAACACTGAAGCTTTCTTT.

The V and J genes are TRBV28 and TRBJ1-4; 8 bases match TRBD1. The CDR3 extends over 14 amino acids. Germline CDR1 reads MDHEN; CDR2 reads SYDVKM. Trimming cost V 2 bases and J 8 bases; bases outside gene matches: 4. Written as DNA, the CDR3 is TGTGCCAGCAGTTTAGGACAGGGCAGGGAAAAACTGTTTTTT. Translating it yields CASSLGQGREKLFF. The variable domain in full, completed from reference TRBV28 and TRBJ1-4, reads DVKVTQSSRYLVKRTGEKVFLECVQDMDHENMFWYRQDPGLGLRLIYFSYDVKMKEKGDIPEGYSVSREKKERFSLILESASTNQTSMYLCASSLGQGREKLFFGSGTQLSVL.

The chain carries TRBV4-2 and TRBJ2-2; 10 bases fit TRBD1. Germline V gives CDR1 LGHNA, CDR2 YNFKEQ. V lost 0 bases to trimming and J lost 6 bases; unmatched junction nucleotides: 1. This CDR3 comprises 15 residues. CDR3 region: CASSQEDRGAGELFF. DNA of the CDR3: TGTGCCAGCAGCCAAGAGGACAGGGGGGCCGGGGAGCTGTTTTTT.

The V call is TRBV9, the J call TRBJ2-7, with 9 bases fitting TRBD1. J was trimmed by 0 bases and V by 3 bases; bases with no gene match: 1. From germline, CDR1 is SGDLS and CDR2 YYNGEE. The CDR3 is made up of 14 amino acids. CDR3 region: CASSGDRDSYEQYF. The CDR3 DNA is TGTGCCAGCAGCGGGGACAGGGACTCCTACGAGCAGTACTTC.

In regard to this clone: The same CDR3 is also encoded by other DNA sequences in this sample. The rearrangement links TRBV5-1 to TRBJ1-1, with D unclear. Germline CDR1 is SGHRS and CDR2 is YFSETQ. The CDR3 is 14 residues long. The V end was cut by 1 base, the J end by 0 bases, with 7 bases between. The CDR3: CASSLSGMNTEAFF. The CDR3 DNA sequence: TGCGCCAGCAGCTTGTCCGGGATGAACACTGAAGCTTTCTTT.

Worth noting for this clone: Additional DNA sequences in this sample encode the identical CDR3. This rearrangement joins TRBV5-1 to TRBJ2-7; D is perhaps TRBD1 (6 bases). Germline CDR1 is SGHRS and CDR2 is YFSETQ. The CDR3 spans 13 residues. V dropped 3 bases and J dropped 1 base, with 8 bases sitting between them. This CDR3 reads CASSSTGSYEQYF. The DNA of the CDR3 is TGCGCCAGCAGCTCTACAGGGTCCTACGAGCAGTACTTC.

This clone appeared a single time. V is TRBV27 and J is TRBJ2-3, with TRBD1 matching 10 bases. V dropped 5 bases and J dropped 4; count of bases not matched to a gene: 9. Germline V gives CDR1 MNHEY, CDR2 SMNVEV (reference sequence). The CDR3 contains 16 residues. CDR3 in DNA: TGTGCCAGCAGTACTATAAGGACAGGGGGTCCAGATACGCAGTATTTT. Residues: CASSTIRTGGPDTQYF.

For this clone: This same CDR3 is encoded by further DNA sequences in the sample. This chain links TRBV7-9 with TRBJ1-1; D is unclear. Germline V gene data show CDR1 as SEHNR and CDR2 as FQNEAQ (reference sequence). Trimming removed 2 bases from V and 8 bases from J, with 6 bases in between. The CDR3 loop spans 11 amino acids. The DNA for the CDR3 is TGTGCCAGCAGCTTATCGACAGAAGCTTTCTTT. Amino acid sequence: CASSLSTEAFF. Together with reference TRBV7-9 and TRBJ1-1, the CDR3 gives the full variable domain: DTGVSQNPRHKITKRGQNVTFRCDPISEHNRLYWYRQTLGQGPEFLTYFQNEAQLEKSRLLSDRFSAERPKGSFSTLEIQRTEQGDSAMYLCASSLSTEAFFGQGTRLTVV.

This clone showed up just a few times. This chain joins TRBV28 and TRBJ1-3; D is perhaps TRBD1 (5 bases). Germline assignment: CDR1 MDHEN and CDR2 SYDVKM. The CDR3 is 14 residues long. Trimming cost V 2 bases and J 4 bases, with 9 bases left between them. CDR3 region: CASSLGASGNTIYF. CDR3 nucleotide sequence: TGTGCCAGCAGTTTAGGGGCATCCGGAAACACCATATATTTT.

The chain links TRBV27 to TRBJ2-7, with 9 nucleotides matching TRBD1. CDR3 length: 20 amino acids. Germline loops: CDR1 MNHEY, CDR2 SMNVEV (reference sequence). V dropped 5 bases and J dropped 5; count of bases not matched to a gene: 25. CDR3 sequence: CASSITKNPGQGPKRDEQYF. Written as DNA, the CDR3 is TGTGCCAGCAGTATAACCAAAAACCCGGGACAGGGACCAAAGAGGGACGAGCAGTACTTC.

The rearrangement joins TRBV24-1 to TRBJ1-2, with 7 bases aligning to TRBD1. The J segment lost 4 bases and the V segment lost 3 bases, leaving 10 bases of the junction unmatched. The CDR3 runs 16 residues. The germline V gene encodes CDR1 KGHDR and CDR2 SFDVKD. The CDR3 sequence: CATSDRRAGGGYGYTF. Written as DNA, the CDR3 is TGTGCCACCAGTGATCGAAGAGCAGGGGGTGGCTATGGCTACACCTTC.

The rearrangement uses TRBV30 and TRBJ2-3, with D possibly TRBD2 on 5 matching bases. The germline V and J ends were trimmed by 2 bases and 5 bases, with 8 bases remaining between them. The germline gives CDR1 GTSNPN, CDR2 SVGIG (reference sequence). The CDR3 contains 12 residues. The CDR3 here is CAWSLRGDTQYF. In DNA, the CDR3 is TGTGCCTGGAGTCTCCGGGGAGATACGCAGTATTTT.

This sequence joins TRBV6-2 or TRBV6-3 and TRBJ2-5; D unclear. Trimming pared 6 bases from V and 0 bases from J, leaving 8 bases between. This CDR3 comprises 13 residues. CDR1 MNHEY and CDR2 SVGEGT come from the germline V gene. The CDR3 DNA reads TGTGCCAGCAGCCCATTATACCAAGAGACCCAGTACTTC. Its translation is CASSPLYQETQYF.

Here the CDR3 reads CASSSIGVLGGYEQYF. For the CDR3, the DNA is TGTGCCAGCAGCTCGATAGGAGTCCTGGGGGGCTACGAGCAGTACTTC. The chain employs TRBV7-9 and TRBJ2-7; TRBD2 is a possible D gene (6 bases). V dropped 4 bases and J dropped 3 bases, with 19 bases sitting between them. The CDR3 loop spans 16 amino acids. CDR1 is SEHNR and CDR2 is FQNEAQ in the germline V gene (reference sequence).

This clone was detected a few times. This chain joins TRBV28 and TRBJ1-6, with D unclear. Germline values: CDR1 MDHEN, CDR2 SYDVKM. V was clipped by 6 bases and J by 7 bases, with 10 bases between them. This CDR3 contains 13 residues. The CDR3 region has the DNA TGTGCCAGCAGGGAGGTGGAGAATTCACCCCTCCACTTT. Encoded protein: CASREVENSPLHF. The complete variable domain, with remaining parts taken from reference TRBV28 and TRBJ1-6, reads DVKVTQSSRYLVKRTGEKVFLECVQDMDHENMFWYRQDPGLGLRLIYFSYDVKMKEKGDIPEGYSVSREKKERFSLILESASTNQTSMYLCASREVENSPLHFGNGTRLTVT.

The chain combines TRBV19 with TRBJ1-5; perhaps TRBD1 as D (6 bases). The CDR3 is 14 amino acids. CDR1 is LNHDA and CDR2 is SQIVND in the germline V gene (reference sequence). V lost 5 bases and J lost 0, with 8 bases in between. The CDR3 DNA is TGTGCCAGTAGTCCGGACAGTAGCAATCAGCCCCAGCATTTT. As protein: CASSPDSSNQPQHF.

This chain joins TRBV27 and TRBJ1-2; D is possibly TRBD1 (6 bases). The V end lost 3 bases, the J end lost 4 bases, and 18 bases lay between the germline ends. This CDR3 region has 16 residues. Germline CDR1 reads MNHEY; CDR2 reads SMNVEV (reference sequence). The CDR3 DNA reads TGTGCCAGCAGTTTCGTGGCTAGGGGGGGTTCCTATGGCTACACCTTC. As protein: CASSFVARGGSYGYTF.

The chain links TRBV6-5 to TRBJ1-2; TRBD1 might be the D (6 bases). The CDR3 extends over 12 amino acids. Per germline, CDR1 MNHEY and CDR2 SVGAGI. The V and J ends lost 4 bases and 8 bases respectively, with 11 bases between them. CDR3 residues: CASSSGQGGYTF. The CDR3 nucleotides are TGTGCCAGCAGTTCAGGGCAGGGGGGCTACACCTTC.

On this clone itself: An end of the junction differs from the germline gene, which may be a read error. The sample contains more than one DNA sequence encoding this CDR3. The genes are TRBV5-4 and TRBJ2-7, with 10 nucleotides matching TRBD2. The germline V gene has CDR1 SGHNT and CDR2 YYREEE (reference sequence). The CDR3 totals 14 residues. The CDR3 is CASSLGAGGYEQYF. DNA of the CDR3: TGTGCCAGCAGTTTGGGAGCGGGGGGGTACGAGCAGTACTTC.

CDR3 protein: CASSSSPQGSGNTIYF. The CDR3 DNA follows: TGTGCCAGCAGCTCAAGCCCTCAGGGGTCTGGAAACACCATATATTTT. The chain couples TRBV9 to TRBJ1-3, with a possible D match to TRBD1 (6 bases). V gave up 4 bases and J gave up 1 base, with 15 bases separating them. Germline CDR1 SGDLS, CDR2 YYNGEE. This CDR3 is 16 amino acids long.